Shown below are 10 T cell receptor beta chains from a single sample sequenced in a study of OX40 agonist ivuxolimab in advanced cancers. The table came from immunoSEQ multiplex PCR; TCRdb's copy has only in-frame clones and leaves some out. The sample carries about 41,000 clones, 88% recorded once. The sample consisted of CD4+ or CD8+ T cells sorted from blood, taken in a trial of the OX40 agonist ivuxolimab. All receptors come from an adult with an advanced solid tumor such as melanoma, head and neck, liver or kidney cancer.

This clone appeared a few times. The J gene is TRBJ2-2, the V gene TRBV10-1, with D unresolved. V lost 3 bases to trimming and J lost 3 bases, with 5 bases between them. Germline CDR1 WNHNN, CDR2 SYGVQD (reference sequence). The CDR3 loop spans 13 amino acids. The CDR3 sequence: CASSDRDTGELFF. Here the CDR3 DNA reads TGCGCCAGCAGTGATAGGGACACCGGGGAGCTGTTTTTT.

The genes are TRBV28 and TRBJ1-5, with 11 positions matching TRBD1. The length of the CDR3 is 17 residues. Germline values: CDR1 MDHEN, CDR2 SYDVKM. Trimming at V came to 2 bases and at J to 6 bases, leaving 9 bases not matched to a gene. CDR3 amino acids: CASSLSVGTGGRQPQHF. CDR3 sequence (DNA): TGTGCCAGCAGTTTAAGCGTTGGGACAGGGGGACGTCAGCCCCAGCATTTT.

The gene calls are TRBV7-2 and TRBJ1-4; TRBD1 matches 8 bases. The CDR3 totals 15 residues. Germline V lookup: CDR1 SGHTA, CDR2 FQGNSA. The ends lost 5 bases at V and 8 bases at J; junction bases unmatched: 10. CDR3 in DNA: TGTGCCAGCAGCCATCTGGACAGGGTTGGGGAAAAACTGTTTTTT. Translated, it gives CASSHLDRVGEKLFF.

This chain uses TRBV6-5 with TRBJ2-1, with 10 bases identical to TRBD2. The germline CDR1 and CDR2 sequences are MNHEY and SVGAGI. This CDR3 contains 15 residues. With 5 bases clipped from V and 10 bases from J, the junction kept 11 bases outside the gene matches. The CDR3 DNA follows: TGTGCCAGCAGTCTAACTAGCGGGGTAGATCAGGAGCAGTTCTTC. Protein product: CASSLTSGVDQEQFF.

The rearrangement links TRBV5-1 to TRBJ2-3; 11 bases are shared with TRBD2. The V segment lost 4 bases and the J segment 3 bases; nucleotides outside the gene matches: 10. Germline-derived CDR1 and CDR2 are SGHRS and YFSETQ. This CDR3 region has 17 residues. CDR3 sequence (DNA): TGCGCCAGCAGCCCGGGACTAGCGGAATACTCAACAGATACGCAGTATTTT. This codes for CASSPGLAEYSTDTQYF.

V gene TRBV5-4 combines with J gene TRBJ1-2; D unresolved. Per the germline V gene, CDR1 is SGHNT and CDR2 is YYREEE (reference sequence). V dropped 0 bases and J dropped 3 bases, with 12 bases sitting between them. This CDR3 is built from 15 residues. The CDR3 DNA is TGTGCCAGCAGCTTGGCGCAGGTTGCTCACTATGGCTACACCTTC. Protein product: CASSLAQVAHYGYTF.

This CDR3 is CASKWDRSFRESYF. CDR3 DNA: TGTGCCAGCAAATGGGACAGGTCGTTTAGGGAGTCGTACTTC. V and J are TRBV6-5 and TRBJ2-7; the match to TRBD1 covers 8 bases. Per germline, CDR1 MNHEY and CDR2 SVGAGI. J was trimmed by 12 bases and V by 7 bases; bases with no gene match: 17. CDR3 length equals 14 residues.

In this sample, this clone is large. The chain combines TRBV7-9 with TRBJ1-2; D gene uncertain. The germline V gene encodes CDR1 SEHNR and CDR2 FQNEAQ (reference sequence). CDR3 length: 14 residues. V was trimmed by 4 bases and J by 4 bases, leaving 13 bases between them. CDR3 loop: CASSSSSAAYGYTF. The CDR3 nucleotides read TGTGCCAGCAGCTCCTCATCGGCCGCCTATGGCTACACCTTC.

CDR3 sequence (DNA): TGTGCCAGCAGTCCCCCCGTTAGGAGCGAGCAGTTCTTC. Its protein product is CASSPPVRSEQFF. The chain carries TRBV28 and TRBJ2-1; the D is unclear. Germline-derived CDR1 and CDR2 are MDHEN and SYDVKM. The CDR3 length is 13 residues. V was clipped by 5 bases and J by 10 bases, with 15 bases between them.

This sequence joins TRBV5-1 and TRBJ2-7; D is unclear. The germline V and J ends were trimmed by 1 base and 2 bases, with 16 bases remaining between them. Per germline, CDR1 SGHRS and CDR2 YFSETQ. The CDR3 length is 16 residues. This chain's CDR3 is CASSLNDRRSTYEQYF. The DNA of the CDR3 is TGCGCCAGCAGCTTGAACGACCGAAGATCTACCTACGAGCAGTACTTC.